This T cell receptor beta chain was captured in a study of control samples from healthy donors and cancer patients. Germline assignment: CDR1 SGHRS and CDR2 YFSETQ. The germline V and J ends were trimmed by 0 bases and 0 bases, with 9 bases remaining between them. The CDR3 is 15 residues long. The table came from immunoSEQ multiplex PCR; TCRdb's copy has only in-frame clones and leaves some out. The table records about 83,000 clones, 91% of them present only once. This chain connects TRBV5-1 to TRBJ1-2, with D unclear. The TCR was taken from a man between 45 and 60 years old in good health. Input material: blood. The CDR3: CASSLAPITNYGYTF. CDR3 DNA sequence: TGCGCCAGCAGCTTGGCCCCGATAACTAACTATGGCTACACCTTC.